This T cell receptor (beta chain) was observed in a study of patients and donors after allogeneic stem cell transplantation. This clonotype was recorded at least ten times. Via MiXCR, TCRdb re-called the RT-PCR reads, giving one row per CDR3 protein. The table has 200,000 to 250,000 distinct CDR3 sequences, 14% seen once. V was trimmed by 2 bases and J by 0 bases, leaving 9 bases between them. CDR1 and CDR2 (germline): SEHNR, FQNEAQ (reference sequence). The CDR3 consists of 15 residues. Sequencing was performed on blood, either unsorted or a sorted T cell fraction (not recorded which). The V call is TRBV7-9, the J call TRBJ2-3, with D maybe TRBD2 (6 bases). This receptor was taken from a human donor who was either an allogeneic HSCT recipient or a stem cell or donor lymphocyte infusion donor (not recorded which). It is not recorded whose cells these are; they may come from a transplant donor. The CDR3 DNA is TGTGCCAGCAGCTTAAAGCGGGCTAGCACAGATACGCAGTATTTT. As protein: CASSLKRASTDTQYF.